This T cell receptor beta chain is drawn from a study of T cell repertoires in cytomegalovirus infection (dated by TCRdb to between 2018 and 2021). As for the study more broadly: Recently identified HLA-C-restricted CMV epitopes, whose presentation resists viral immunomodulation, were targeted by peptide stimulations together with well-studied HLA-B-restricted epitopes. Donor HLA type was relevant to the analysis, as public TCR beta signatures indicated carriage of CMV infection together with the matching HLA type.

The meaning of the sample's treatment or condition label: in vitro stimulation with specific CMV peptide epitopes to enrich CMV-specific T cells. The study at large found these results: In both this cohort and an independent approximately 400-donor cohort, the cumulative frequency of public TCR beta family members distinguished carriers of CMV infection plus the relevant HLA type. The ex vivo response was dominated by HLA-C-restricted CMV-specific TCR beta clonotypes, which also provided the single most frequent clonotype in two of eight donors.

Clipping removes 3 bases from V and 1 base from J, with 9 as the unmatched junction base count. Reading the germline V gene gives CDR1 LGHNA and CDR2 YNFKEQ. Including cysteine and phenylalanine, the CDR3 has 17 amino acids. Of all the DNA, just the CDR3 is kept, 51 bases in frame from base 1. TCRdb shows the sequencer as Illumina HiSeq 1500. TCRdb reworked the public reads: Q25 trimming with fastp, MiXCR clone assembly, productive beta chains retained. Entries are consolidated by CDR3 protein sequence, retaining the most common genes and DNA. This sample has some 800,000 distinct CDR3 sequences in its table, and about 30% of those were observed once. 9.5% to 15% of the sample belongs to the ten largest clones. This clonotype was counted only a few times. What antigen it recognizes has not been identified. The input lacks base qualities; no much larger clone sits a single base away.

Sequencing used cultured CD8+ T cells from PBMCs, obtained from culture after CMV antigen stimulation. The sequence is built from TRBV4-2 and TRBJ1-2; TRBD1 fits 9 bases in the junction. The source is a human donor in good health (CMV status not recorded). Some clones in this sample may be carry-over from other donors' samples. In nucleotides, the sequence is TGTGCCAGCAGCCAGACCGTACAGGGGGCGTATAACTATGGCTACACCTTC. This yields the protein CASSQTVQGAYNYGYTF.